The 15 T cell receptor beta chains reported below all come from one sample, sequenced in a study of PD-1 blockade in classical Hodgkin lymphoma. TCRdb's table, derived via immunoSEQ multiplex PCR, lists solely in-frame clones and lacks some. Of about 20,000 clones detected, around 80% appear once; the ten largest clones hold less than 9.5%. Time point here: cycle 4 day 1 (C4D1), after 5 to 7 weeks of nivolumab. Autologous stem cell transplantation was followed by relapse in every patient, and brentuximab vedotin exposure varied. The input for sequencing was peripheral blood mononuclear cells (PBMCs), taken before the fourth cycle of nivolumab. Receptors were obtained from a human donor with classical Hodgkin lymphoma.

The chain links TRBV7-2 to TRBJ2-7, with D perhaps matching TRBD1 (6 bases). Trimming pared 2 bases from V and 3 bases from J, leaving 8 bases between. Germline CDR1 reads SGHTA; CDR2 reads FQGNSA. The CDR3 extends over 13 amino acids. The CDR3, as DNA: TGTGCCAGCAGCTTACAACAGGGCTACGAGCAGTACTTC. It encodes CASSLQQGYEQYF.

This chain connects TRBV6-5 to TRBJ2-7; no clear D. CDR1 MNHEY and CDR2 SVGAGI come from the germline V gene. The V end lost 0 bases, the J end lost 1 base, and 7 bases lay between the germline ends. The CDR3 is 14 amino acids. CDR3 loop: CASSYSSRSYEQYF. The CDR3 DNA is TGTGCCAGCAGTTACTCCAGCCGATCCTACGAGCAGTACTTC.

This chain links TRBV27 with TRBJ2-1; TRBD2 matches 7 bases. V was clipped by 7 bases and J by 7 bases; unmatched bases: 16. This CDR3 has 16 amino acids. The V gene's germline CDR1 is MNHEY and CDR2 SMNVEV (reference sequence). The CDR3 sequence is CASTKREATDVNEQFF. CDR3 bases: TGTGCCAGCACTAAACGGGAGGCTACCGATGTTAATGAGCAGTTCTTC.

The rearrangement links TRBV19 to TRBJ1-5, with D tentatively TRBD1 (6 bases). Per the germline V gene, CDR1 is LNHDA and CDR2 is SQIVND (reference sequence). The CDR3 covers 16 residues. Trimming removed 8 bases at V and 2 bases at J, with 19 bases between. CDR3 DNA sequence: TGTGCCAGTCTCTCTGCGGACAGCGCCCGCAATCAGCCCCAGCATTTT. It codes for CASLSADSARNQPQHF.

This chain joins TRBV15 and TRBJ2-2; TRBD1 or TRBD2 may be the D gene (5 bases each). Germline V CDR1 and CDR2: LNHNV, YYDKDF (reference sequence). The CDR3 spans 16 residues. Trimming took 6 bases from V and 1 from J, leaving 15 bases between them. CDR3 loop: CATRNPGRLNTGELFF. The CDR3 DNA reads TGTGCCACCAGGAACCCGGGGCGCCTGAACACCGGGGAGCTGTTTTTT. Variable domain in full (rest from reference TRBV15 and TRBJ2-2): DAMVIQNPRYQVTQFGKPVTLSCSQTLNHNVMYWYQQKSSQAPKLLFHYYDKDFNNEADTPDNFQSRRPNTSFCFLDIRSPGLGDTAMYLCATRNPGRLNTGELFFGEGSRLTVL.

About this clone itself: An end of the junction does not agree with germline; a read error may underlie this. The rearrangement links TRBV2 to TRBJ1-1; tentative D call: TRBD1 (5 bases). This CDR3 comprises 10 residues. Looked up from germline, CDR1 is SNHLY and CDR2 is FYNNEI. CDR3 coding DNA: TGTGCCAGCAGTGGGCGCGACAGCCTATTT. This translates into CASSGRDSLF. Combining the CDR3 with reference TRBV2 and TRBJ1-1 gives the whole variable domain EPEVTQTPSHQVTQMGQEVILRCVPISNHLYFYWYRQILGQKVEFLVSFYNNEISEKSEIFDDQFSVERPDGSNFTLKIRSTKLEDSAMYFCASSGRDSLFGQGTRLTVV.

This chain joins TRBV16 and TRBJ2-7; TRBD2 might be the D (5 bases). V lost 2 bases, J lost 6 bases, and 20 bases lay in between. This CDR3 region has 16 residues. Germline V lookup: CDR1 KGHSY, CDR2 FQNENV. Written as DNA, the CDR3 is TGTGCCAGCAGCCAACAAGGAGTCGGGATGAAGGGCGAGCAGTACTTC. Its protein product is CASSQQGVGMKGEQYF.

The chain links TRBV9 to TRBJ1-1; D is unresolved. Germline loops: CDR1 SGDLS, CDR2 YYNGEE. V lost 2 bases and J 0 bases, leaving 8 bases between the germline ends. The CDR3 is made up of 14 amino acids. The CDR3 coding sequence is TGTGCCAGCAGCGTCGGTCCGGTGAACACTGAAGCTTTCTTT. This encodes CASSVGPVNTEAFF.

The V and J genes are TRBV7-6 and TRBJ1-6; TRBD1 agrees at 9 bases. This CDR3 has 14 amino acids. The V and J ends lost 4 bases and 7 bases, in that order; junction bases with no gene match: 2. The V gene's germline CDR1 is SGHVS and CDR2 FNYEAQ. The CDR3 nucleotides read TGTGCCAGCAGCTCGGACAGGGGAAATTCACCCCTCCACTTT. It encodes CASSSDRGNSPLHF.

The chain is built from TRBV7-2 and TRBJ2-1; 12 bases line up with TRBD2. The CDR3 covers 17 residues. The germline gives CDR1 SGHTA, CDR2 FQGNSA. V shed 5 bases and J 6 bases; nucleotides not matched to a gene: 11. CDR3 in amino acids: CASSLLPASGRANEQFF. CDR3 DNA: TGTGCCAGCAGCCTACTACCCGCTAGCGGGAGGGCCAATGAGCAGTTCTTC.

This chain links TRBV18 with TRBJ2-5; D perhaps matches TRBD2 (6 bases). The CDR3 extends over 14 amino acids. V was pared by 2 bases and J by 4 bases, with 11 bases between. Per the germline V gene, CDR1 is KGHSH and CDR2 is LQKENI. The CDR3 nucleotides read TGTGCCAGCTCACCAGTACTAGCAGTAGAGACCCAGTACTTC. Translating it yields CASSPVLAVETQYF.

In this sample, this clone turned up once. The chain links TRBV5-5 to TRBJ1-3; 8 bases are a match to TRBD1. In germline, CDR1 is SGHKS, CDR2 YYEKEE (reference sequence). Unmatched junction bases numbered 11, after V lost 4 bases and J lost 2 bases. CDR3 size: 17 residues. The CDR3 sequence: CASSGLDRGGTGNTIYF. The CDR3 nucleotides are TGTGCCAGCAGCGGACTTGACAGGGGCGGAACTGGAAACACCATATATTTT.

The CDR3 DNA reads as TGTGCCAGCAGCCCCGGGACCGGGGATGAGCAGTTCTTC. Translated, it gives CASSPGTGDEQFF. The genes are TRBV7-3 and TRBJ2-1; perhaps D is TRBD1 or TRBD2 (5 bases each). V lost 5 bases, J lost 8 bases, and 13 bases lay in between. This CDR3 has 13 amino acids. Germline values: CDR1 SGHTA, CDR2 FQGTGA.

The CDR3 coding sequence is TGTGCCAGCAGCTTAGATATCCTTCTAGCCAAAAACATTCAGTACTTC. It is translated as CASSLDILLAKNIQYF. The rearrangement uses TRBV7-9 and TRBJ2-4; D gene unclear. Germline loops: CDR1 SEHNR, CDR2 FQNEAQ (reference sequence). V was clipped by 1 base and J by 0 bases, with 10 bases between them. This CDR3 is 16 amino acids long.

The genes are TRBV5-1 and TRBJ2-1; 9 bases are a match to TRBD1. The trim removed 0 bases at V and 7 bases at J, leaving 5 bases unmatched. The CDR3 is 15 residues long. The V gene's germline CDR1 is SGHRS and CDR2 YFSETQ. CDR3 DNA sequence: TGCGCCAGCAGCTTGGCCCCGGGACAGGGAAATGAGCAGTTCTTC. It is translated as CASSLAPGQGNEQFF.